One sample yielded the 17 T cell receptor beta chains listed below, sequenced in a study of read filtering for tumor transcriptome and immune sequencing. Molecular barcoded adaptors covering alpha/delta and beta/gamma chains were used on roughly 400 ng RNA. Using its own MiXCR run on the reads, TCRdb lists one record per CDR3 protein. The sample consists of approximately 60,000 distinct CDR3 sequences, approximately 22% of them appearing once. The sample was a population of CD138-negative cells sorted from bone marrow. The receptor source for this set is a donor at least 40 years old with multiple myeloma.

There are a few counts of this clonotype. The chain couples TRBV23-1 to TRBJ2-7; possible D gene TRBD2, 5 bases. TRBV23-1 is flagged as an ORF with uncertain function. V lost 3 bases and J 7 bases, leaving 10 bases between the germline ends. This CDR3 has 12 residues. In nucleotides, the CDR3 is TGCGCCAGCAGTCACAAACGGAGGGAGCAGTACTTC. Translated: CASSHKRREQYF.

As regards this clonotype: One base away lies a much larger clone, so this may be a sequencing read error. This chain uses TRBV28 with TRBJ1-5, with D possibly TRBD1 on 5 matching bases. This CDR3 is 15 amino acids long. In germline, CDR1 is MDHEN, CDR2 SYDVKM. The chain's CDR3 is CATSSTDLSNQPQHF. CDR3 sequence (DNA): TGTGCCACCAGTTCGACAGATTTAAGCAATCAGCCCCAGCATTTT. Filled out from reference TRBV28 and TRBJ1-5, the complete variable domain reads DVKVTQSSRYLVKRTGEKVFLECVQDMDHENMFWYRQDPGLGLRLIYFSYDVKMKEKGDIPEGYSVSREKKERFSLILESASTNQTSMYLCATSSTDLSNQPQHFGDGTRLSIL.

By frequency in the sample, this clonotype is medium-sized (0.01 to 0.1%). V gene TRBV12-3 or TRBV12-4 combines with J gene TRBJ2-1; 7 nucleotides match TRBD1. CDR3 length: 14 amino acids. The V gene end was trimmed by 5 bases and the J gene end by 7 bases; junction bases not matched to a gene: 8. The CDR3 nucleotides are TGTGCCAGCAGTCCGGGACAGAGGAAAAATGAGCAGTTCTTC. As protein: CASSPGQRKNEQFF.

In its sample, this clonotype ranks as medium-sized (0.01 to 0.1%). The genes are TRBV11-2 and TRBJ2-5; D remains unclear. V lost 5 bases and J 2 bases, leaving 15 bases between the germline ends. The CDR3 covers 15 residues. Germline V gene lookup returns CDR1 SGHAT and CDR2 FQNNGV. The CDR3 DNA sequence: TGTGCCAGCAGCCTTATTCCGGACGAGCAAGAGACCCAGTACTTC. Translation gives CASSLIPDEQETQYF.

This clonotype occurred a few times. The chain is built from TRBV30 and TRBJ2-1, with D uncertain. Trimming cost V 7 bases and J 2 bases, with 12 bases left between them. This CDR3 is built from 13 residues. Germline assignment: CDR1 GTSNPN and CDR2 SVGIG (reference sequence). The CDR3 DNA reads TGTGCCTTAACGAGGTCCCCCTACAATGAGCAGTTCTTC. This translates into CALTRSPYNEQFF. The whole variable domain, filled in from reference TRBV30 and TRBJ2-1, reads SQTIHQWPATLVQPVGSPLSLECTVEGTSNPNLYWYRQAAGRGLQLLFYSVGIGQISSEVPQNLSASRPQDRQFILSSKKLLLSDSGFYLCALTRSPYNEQFFGPGTRLTVL.

Only one count was recorded for this clonotype. A junction end diverges from the germline sequence, so it may reflect a read error. The chain carries TRBV27 and TRBJ2-1; D could derive from TRBD1 or TRBD2 (6 bases each). The CDR3 is 14 amino acids. CDR1 MNHEY and CDR2 SMNVEV come from the germline V gene (reference sequence). The CDR3 is CASTPWGAYNEEFF. CDR3 sequence (DNA): TGTGCCAGCACTCCGTGGGGGGCCTACAATGAGGAGTTCTTC.

This clonotype was recorded many times. The V call is TRBV10-3, the J call TRBJ2-7; D remains unclear. V lost 2 bases and J lost 4, with 12 bases in between. The CDR3 sequence is 14 residues long. Looked up from germline, CDR1 is ENHRY and CDR2 is SYGVKD. CDR3 region: CAISEPAPIYEQYF. CDR3 DNA sequence: TGTGCCATCAGTGAGCCGGCACCTATATACGAGCAGTACTTC.

The gene calls are TRBV7-3 and TRBJ1-6; 7 bases are shared with TRBD1. V lost 5 bases to trimming and J lost 8 bases; unmatched junction nucleotides: 9. The germline CDR1 and CDR2 sequences are SGHTA and FQGTGA. The CDR3 has 15 amino acids. The CDR3 DNA reads TGTGCCAGCAGCAGAGGCGGACAGGAAGATTCACCCCTCCACTTT. Translated: CASSRGGQEDSPLHF.

This clonotype was counted at least ten times. This chain uses TRBV2 with TRBJ2-7; D is unclear. V dropped 6 bases and J dropped 7 bases, with 13 bases sitting between them. The CDR3 consists of 12 residues. Per the germline V gene, CDR1 is SNHLY and CDR2 is FYNNEI. The CDR3 protein is CASRTTSWEQYF. CDR3 nucleotide sequence: TGTGCCAGCAGAACGACATCCTGGGAGCAGTACTTC.

This clonotype came up many times. The chain joins TRBV12-3 or TRBV12-4 to TRBJ2-2, with 9 bases identical to TRBD1. The CDR3 runs to 15 residues. V was pared by 11 bases and J by 3 bases, with 10 bases of the junction left unmatched. CDR3 coding DNA: TGTGCCGCCAAAACCGGGACAGGGTACACCGGGGAGCTGTTTTTT. Encoded protein: CAAKTGTGYTGELFF.

V usage is TRBV20-1 and J usage is TRBJ2-5, with unresolved D. The length of the CDR3 is 13 residues. V lost 0 bases and J lost 7, with 12 bases in between. CDR1 and CDR2 from the germline V gene are DFQATT and SNEGSKA (reference sequence). CDR3 loop: CSARDPRIGTQYF. The CDR3 coding sequence is TGCAGTGCTAGAGATCCCCGTATCGGGACCCAGTACTTC.

This clonotype came up many times. The chain couples TRBV10-3 to TRBJ2-3; 8 positions match TRBD1. Trimming removed 6 bases from V and 4 bases from J; junction bases left unmatched: 9. CDR1 is ENHRY, CDR2 SYGVKD, per germline. The CDR3 is 15 amino acids. The CDR3 sequence is CAIRDRAAGADTQYF. The CDR3 DNA reads as TGTGCCATCAGGGACAGGGCCGCTGGGGCAGATACGCAGTATTTT.

As regards this clonotype: Possible read error: a much larger clone is one base away. The chain links TRBV6-5 to TRBJ2-3, with 9 positions matching TRBD2. Germline CDR1 reads MNHEY; CDR2 reads SVGAGI. There are 20 residues in the CDR3. In nucleotides, the CDR3 is TGTGCCGGCAGTTACTTCTCAGAGACTAGCGGACTAACCCCCACAGATACGCAGTATTTT. This sequence encodes CAGSYFSETSGLTPTDTQYF.

The CDR3 protein is CASSLSVPPYEQYF. CDR3 coding DNA: TGTGCCAGCAGTTTATCGGTTCCCCCCTACGAGCAGTACTTC. The chain carries TRBV28 and TRBJ2-7; D call uncertain. The V end was cut by 1 base, the J end by 2 bases, with 9 bases between. The CDR3 covers 14 residues. CDR1 and CDR2 (germline): MDHEN, SYDVKM.

This clonotype was observed a few times. The chain is built from TRBV4-2 and TRBJ1-5; TRBD1 is a possible D gene (5 bases). The germline gives CDR1 LGHNA, CDR2 YNFKEQ. This CDR3 is built from 14 residues. V shed 4 bases and J shed 5 bases, with 12 bases lying between them. CDR3 sequence reads: CASSLSGPHQPQHF. CDR3 in DNA: TGTGCCAGCAGCCTCTCAGGGCCTCATCAGCCCCAGCATTTT.

As concerns this clonotype: As the CDR3 is not closed by the conserved phenylalanine or tryptophan, this likely results from a read error. The rearrangement uses TRBV7-9 and TRBJ2-7; TRBD2 agrees at 11 bases. This CDR3 is built from 16 residues. In germline, CDR1 is SEHNR, CDR2 FQNEAQ (reference sequence). The CDR3 sequence is CASSSVAGGPTYEQYL. CDR3 coding DNA: TGCGCCAGCAGCTCTGTAGCGGGAGGGCCAACCTACGAGCAGTACCTC.

This clonotype was counted a few times. The chain employs TRBV7-9 and TRBJ2-5; D possibly matches TRBD1 or TRBD2 (6 bases each). Per germline, CDR1 SEHNR and CDR2 FQNEAQ (reference sequence). The CDR3 loop spans 12 amino acids. The V and J ends lost 5 bases and 5 bases respectively, with 9 bases between them. CDR3 loop: CASSPGAETQYF. The CDR3, as DNA: TGTGCCAGCAGCCCGGGGGCGGAGACCCAGTACTTC.